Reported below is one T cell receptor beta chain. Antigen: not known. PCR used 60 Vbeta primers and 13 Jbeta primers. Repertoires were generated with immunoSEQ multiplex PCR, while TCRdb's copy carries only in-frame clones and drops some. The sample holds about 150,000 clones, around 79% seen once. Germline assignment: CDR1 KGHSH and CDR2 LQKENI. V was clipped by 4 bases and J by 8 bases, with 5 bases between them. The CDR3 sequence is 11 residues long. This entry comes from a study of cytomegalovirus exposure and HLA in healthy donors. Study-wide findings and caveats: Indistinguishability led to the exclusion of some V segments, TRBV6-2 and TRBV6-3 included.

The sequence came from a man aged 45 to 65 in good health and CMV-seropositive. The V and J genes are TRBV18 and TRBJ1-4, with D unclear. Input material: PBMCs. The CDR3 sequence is CASSQEEKLFF. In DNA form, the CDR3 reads TGTGCCAGCTCACAGGAGGAAAAACTGTTTTTT.